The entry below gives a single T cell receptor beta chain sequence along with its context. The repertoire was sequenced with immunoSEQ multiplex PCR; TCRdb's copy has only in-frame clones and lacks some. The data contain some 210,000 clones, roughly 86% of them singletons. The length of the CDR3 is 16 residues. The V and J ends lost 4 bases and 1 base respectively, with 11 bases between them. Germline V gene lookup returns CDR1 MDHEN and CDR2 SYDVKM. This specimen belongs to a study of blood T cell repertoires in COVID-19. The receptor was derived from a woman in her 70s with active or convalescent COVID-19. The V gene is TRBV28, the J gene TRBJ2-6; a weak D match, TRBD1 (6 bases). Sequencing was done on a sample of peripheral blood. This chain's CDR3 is CASSYGTRSGANVLTF. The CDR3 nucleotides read TGTGCCAGCAGTTATGGGACACGGTCTGGGGCCAACGTCCTGACTTTC. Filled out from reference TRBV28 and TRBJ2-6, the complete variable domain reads DVKVTQSSRYLVKRTGEKVFLECVQDMDHENMFWYRQDPGLGLRLIYFSYDVKMKEKGDIPEGYSVSREKKERFSLILESASTNQTSMYLCASSYGTRSGANVLTFGAGSRLTVL.